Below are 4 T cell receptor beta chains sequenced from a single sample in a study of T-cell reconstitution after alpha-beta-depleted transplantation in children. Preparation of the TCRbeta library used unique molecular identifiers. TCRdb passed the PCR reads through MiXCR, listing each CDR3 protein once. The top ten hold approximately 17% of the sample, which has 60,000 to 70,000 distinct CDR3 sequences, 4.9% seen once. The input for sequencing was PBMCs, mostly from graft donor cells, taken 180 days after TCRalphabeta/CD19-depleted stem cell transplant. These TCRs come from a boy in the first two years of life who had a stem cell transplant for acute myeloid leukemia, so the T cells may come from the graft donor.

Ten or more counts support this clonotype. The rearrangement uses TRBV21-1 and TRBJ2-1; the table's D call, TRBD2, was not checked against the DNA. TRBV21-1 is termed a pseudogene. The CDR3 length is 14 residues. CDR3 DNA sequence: TGTGCCAGCAGCTCCCAGGGAGGGGACAATGAGCAGTTCTTC. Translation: CASSSQGGDNEQFF.

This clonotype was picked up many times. CDR3 nucleotide sequence: TGTGCCAGCAGTTTCCACCGGGACAGGGCTCGCGATACGCAGTATTTT. The encoded protein is CASSFHRDRARDTQYF. V usage is TRBV12-3 or TRBV12-4 and J usage is TRBJ2-3, with 9 nucleotides matching TRBD1. The V gene end was trimmed by 3 bases and the J gene end by 6 bases; junction bases not matched to a gene: 10. The CDR3 extends over 16 amino acids.

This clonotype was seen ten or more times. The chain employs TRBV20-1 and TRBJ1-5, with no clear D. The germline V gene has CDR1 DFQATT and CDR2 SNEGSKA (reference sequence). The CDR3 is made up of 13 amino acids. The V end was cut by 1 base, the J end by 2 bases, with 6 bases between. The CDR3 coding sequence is TGCAGTGCTAGAGGAATGGGCAATCAGCCCCAGCATTTT. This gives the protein CSARGMGNQPQHF.

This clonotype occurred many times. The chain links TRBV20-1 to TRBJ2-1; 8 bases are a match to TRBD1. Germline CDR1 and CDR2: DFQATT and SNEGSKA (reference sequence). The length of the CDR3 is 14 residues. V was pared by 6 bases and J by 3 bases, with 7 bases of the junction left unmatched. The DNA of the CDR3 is TGCAGTGCCACCACAGGGGGGATCTACAATGAGCAGTTCTTC. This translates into CSATTGGIYNEQFF.